A selection of T cell receptor beta chains follows, all from one sample in a study of blood T cells in healthy people across ages. Via MiXCR, TCRdb re-called the 5' RACE reads, giving one row per CDR3 protein. The table has some 1,800,000 distinct CDR3 sequences, around 40% seen once. The specimen sequenced was blood. The receptor set was obtained from a human donor in good health. Both conserved end residues are trimmed from each CDR3. Size is stated for part of the rows, as once, few or many counts, or as a class when the clone is expanded.

TRBV10-3 NA AIRKRTGDGIQY
TRBV9 NA ASSVGGATRSSGANVLT
TRBV5-6 few ASSLQEVGGYT
TRBV29-1 few SVADSKLSYGYT
TRBV29-1 many SVGTQPYEQY
TRBV6-6 NA ASSYRGEGAKNIQY
TRBV2 few ASRARSSYNEQF
TRBV15 NA ATSRDRDGNTEAF
TRBV5-1 many ASSLMSDTQY
TRBV10-3 NA AISEPLRGYEQY
TRBV4-2 NA ASSQFPIAGGQETQY